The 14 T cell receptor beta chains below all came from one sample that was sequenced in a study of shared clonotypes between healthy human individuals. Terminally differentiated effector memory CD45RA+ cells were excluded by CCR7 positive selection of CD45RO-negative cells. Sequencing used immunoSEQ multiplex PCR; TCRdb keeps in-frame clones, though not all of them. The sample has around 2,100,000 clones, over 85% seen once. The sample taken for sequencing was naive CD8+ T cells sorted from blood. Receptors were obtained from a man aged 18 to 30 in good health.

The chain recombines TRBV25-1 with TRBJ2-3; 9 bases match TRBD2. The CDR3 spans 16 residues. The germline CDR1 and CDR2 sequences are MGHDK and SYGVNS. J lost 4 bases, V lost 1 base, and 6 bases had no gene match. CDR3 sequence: CASSEWGSGSADTQYF. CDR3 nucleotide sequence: TGTGCCAGCAGTGAATGGGGTAGCGGGAGCGCAGATACGCAGTATTTT.

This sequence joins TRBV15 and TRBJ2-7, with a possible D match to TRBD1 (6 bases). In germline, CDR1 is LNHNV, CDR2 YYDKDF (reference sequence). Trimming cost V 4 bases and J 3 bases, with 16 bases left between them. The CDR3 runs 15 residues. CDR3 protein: CATSNLDWDNYEQYF. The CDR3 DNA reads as TGTGCCACCAGCAATCTTGACTGGGACAACTACGAGCAGTACTTC.

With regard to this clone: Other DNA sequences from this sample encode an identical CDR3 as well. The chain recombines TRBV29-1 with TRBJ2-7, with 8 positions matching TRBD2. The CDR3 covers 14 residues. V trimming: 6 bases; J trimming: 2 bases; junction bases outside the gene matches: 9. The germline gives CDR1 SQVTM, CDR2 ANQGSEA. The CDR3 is CSVETSGATYEQYF. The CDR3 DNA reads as TGCAGCGTGGAAACTAGCGGAGCAACCTACGAGCAGTACTTC.

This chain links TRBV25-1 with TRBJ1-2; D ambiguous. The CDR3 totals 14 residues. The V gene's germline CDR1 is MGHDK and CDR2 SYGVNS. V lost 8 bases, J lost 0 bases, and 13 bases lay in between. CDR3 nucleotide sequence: TGTGCCAGCCGACGTACATATTCTAACTATGGCTACACCTTC. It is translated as CASRRTYSNYGYTF.

The CDR3 reads CASSSAVYTEAFF. The CDR3 DNA reads TGTGCCAGCAGTTCGGCGGTCTACACTGAAGCTTTCTTT. The rearrangement joins TRBV27 to TRBJ1-1, with D unresolved. V lost 4 bases, J lost 3 bases, and 9 bases lay in between. Per the germline V gene, CDR1 is MNHEY and CDR2 is SMNVEV (reference sequence). This CDR3 has 13 residues.

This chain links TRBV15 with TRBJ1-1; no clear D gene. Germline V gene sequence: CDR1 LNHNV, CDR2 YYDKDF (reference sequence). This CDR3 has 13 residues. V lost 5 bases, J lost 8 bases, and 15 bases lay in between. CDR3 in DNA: TGTGCCACCAGCGCAGCCCGTGGATCCGAAGCTTTCTTT. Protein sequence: CATSAARGSEAFF. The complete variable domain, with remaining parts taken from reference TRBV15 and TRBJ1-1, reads DAMVIQNPRYQVTQFGKPVTLSCSQTLNHNVMYWYQQKSSQAPKLLFHYYDKDFNNEADTPDNFQSRRPNTSFCFLDIRSPGLGDTAMYLCATSAARGSEAFFGQGTRLTVV.

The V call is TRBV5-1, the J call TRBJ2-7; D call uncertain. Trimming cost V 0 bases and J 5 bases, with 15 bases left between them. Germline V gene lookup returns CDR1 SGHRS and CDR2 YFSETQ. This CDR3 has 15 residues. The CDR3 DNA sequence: TGCGCCAGCAGCTTGGCCTCGGAACTCCTCGACGAGCAGTACTTC. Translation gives CASSLASELLDEQYF.

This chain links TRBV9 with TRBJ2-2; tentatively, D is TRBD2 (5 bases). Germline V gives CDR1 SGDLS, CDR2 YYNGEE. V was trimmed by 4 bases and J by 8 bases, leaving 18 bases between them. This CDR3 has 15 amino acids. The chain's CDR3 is CASSTTEGEAGELFF. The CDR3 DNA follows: TGTGCCAGCAGCACTACCGAGGGAGAGGCTGGGGAGCTGTTTTTT.

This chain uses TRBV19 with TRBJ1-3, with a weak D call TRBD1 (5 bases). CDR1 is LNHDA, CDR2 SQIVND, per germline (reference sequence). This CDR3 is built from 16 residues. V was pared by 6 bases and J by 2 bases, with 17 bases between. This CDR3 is CASSLILEGTGNTIYF. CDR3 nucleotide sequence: TGTGCCAGTAGCCTTATCCTGGAGGGGACTGGAAACACCATATATTTT.

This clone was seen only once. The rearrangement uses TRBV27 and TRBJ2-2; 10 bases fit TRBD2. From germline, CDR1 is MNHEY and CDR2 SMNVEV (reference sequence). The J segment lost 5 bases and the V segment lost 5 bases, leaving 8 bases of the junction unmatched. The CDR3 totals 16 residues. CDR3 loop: CASSAASGRLTGELFF. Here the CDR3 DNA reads TGTGCCAGCAGTGCCGCTAGCGGGAGATTAACCGGGGAGCTGTTTTTT.

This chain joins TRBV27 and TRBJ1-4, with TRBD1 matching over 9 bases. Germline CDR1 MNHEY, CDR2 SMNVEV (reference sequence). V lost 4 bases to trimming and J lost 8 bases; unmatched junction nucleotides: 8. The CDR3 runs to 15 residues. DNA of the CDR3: TGTGCCAGCAGTTGGACAGGGGTAAATGACGAAAAACTGTTTTTT. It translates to CASSWTGVNDEKLFF.

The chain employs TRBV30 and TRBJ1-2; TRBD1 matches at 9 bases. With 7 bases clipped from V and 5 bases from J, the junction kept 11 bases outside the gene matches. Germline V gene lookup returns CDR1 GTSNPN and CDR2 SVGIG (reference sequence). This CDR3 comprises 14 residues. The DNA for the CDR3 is TGTGCCTTCGCGGACAGGGGACTTTGGTATGGCTACACCTTC. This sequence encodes CAFADRGLWYGYTF.

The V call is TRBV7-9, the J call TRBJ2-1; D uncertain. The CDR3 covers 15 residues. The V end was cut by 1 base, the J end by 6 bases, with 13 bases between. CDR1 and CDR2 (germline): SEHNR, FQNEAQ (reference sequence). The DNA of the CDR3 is TGTGCCAGCAGCTTAGGTGGTTTATGGGGCAATGAGCAGTTCTTC. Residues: CASSLGGLWGNEQFF.

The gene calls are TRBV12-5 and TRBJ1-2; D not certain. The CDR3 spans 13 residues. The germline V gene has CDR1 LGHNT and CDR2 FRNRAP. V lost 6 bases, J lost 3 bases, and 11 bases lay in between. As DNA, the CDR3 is TGTGCTAGTGGAGGCCTGCCGGACTATGGCTACACCTTC. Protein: CASGGLPDYGYTF. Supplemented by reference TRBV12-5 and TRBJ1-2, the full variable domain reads DARVTQTPRHKVTEMGQEVTMRCQPILGHNTVFWYRQTMMQGLELLAYFRNRAPLDDSGMPKDRFSAEMPDATLATLKIQPSEPRDSAVYFCASGGLPDYGYTFGSGTRLTVV.